Detailed here is one TCR beta chain. This entry comes from a study of blood T cell repertoires in COVID-19. The V and J ends lost 2 bases and 6 bases respectively, with 20 bases between them. Germline-derived CDR1 and CDR2 are MNHEY and SVGAGI. The CDR3 has 16 amino acids. Sequencing was performed with immunoSEQ multiplex PCR; in TCRdb, only in-frame clones are kept and a portion is missing. The table records 150,000 or so clones, over 80% of them present only once. The sample was peripheral blood. The rearrangement links TRBV6-5 to TRBJ2-7; tentative D call: TRBD1 (5 bases). This TCR derives from a woman in her sixties or seventies with acute or convalescent COVID-19. CDR3 in DNA: TGTGCCAGCAGTTACGGTTTGGGGTTTTTAGGGGTCGAGCAGTACTTC. Protein: CASSYGLGFLGVEQYF.